This T cell receptor (beta chain) was identified during a study of blood T cell repertoires in COVID-19. Produced via immunoSEQ multiplex PCR; TCRdb's table is partial and in-frame only. The sample has 110,000 to 150,000 clones; 84% are singletons. This clone was seen only once. The sequence was obtained from a woman aged 80 or over in a cohort sampled during active or convalescent COVID-19. Sequenced input: peripheral blood.

The CDR3 region has the DNA TGTGCCAGCAGCCAATCAGGGGGCACCAAAGAGACCCAGTACTTC. Translation: CASSQSGGTKETQYF. The genes are TRBV11-3 and TRBJ2-5; 8 bases map to TRBD1. This CDR3 is built from 15 residues. The V segment lost 5 bases and the J segment 3 bases; nucleotides outside the gene matches: 8. Germline V gene data show CDR1 as SGHNT and CDR2 as YENEEA.